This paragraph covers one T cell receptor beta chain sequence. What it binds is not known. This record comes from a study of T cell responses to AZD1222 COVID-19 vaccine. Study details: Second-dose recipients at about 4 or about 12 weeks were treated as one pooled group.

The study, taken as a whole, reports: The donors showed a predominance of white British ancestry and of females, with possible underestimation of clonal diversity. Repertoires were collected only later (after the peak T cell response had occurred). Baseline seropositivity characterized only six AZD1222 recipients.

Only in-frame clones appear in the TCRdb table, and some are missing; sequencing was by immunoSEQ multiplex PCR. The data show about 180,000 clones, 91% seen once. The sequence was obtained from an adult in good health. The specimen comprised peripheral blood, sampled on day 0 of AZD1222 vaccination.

Here the CDR3 reads CASSNLGVNTEAFF. In DNA form, the CDR3 reads TGTGCCAGTAGTAATTTAGGGGTCAACACTGAAGCTTTCTTT. The chain links TRBV19 to TRBJ1-1; D is possibly TRBD1 (5 bases). CDR1 and CDR2 (germline): LNHDA, SQIVND (reference sequence). The CDR3 covers 14 residues. V lost 4 bases, J lost 2 bases, and 11 bases lay in between.